Below are 10 T cell receptor beta chains sequenced from a single sample in a study of shared clonotypes between healthy human individuals (dated by TCRdb to 2020 to 2022). Libraries were prepared through the immunoSEQ multiplex PCR assay. TCRdb limited this immuneACCESS table to in-frame rearrangements with V and J called. A share of clones is missing; checked studies link under half to unresolved V genes, and the rest is unexplained. The sample contains around 2.1 million clones, about 92% of them found a single time. About 1.8% of the sample belongs to the ten largest clones. CD8 naive samples were CD45RO-negative cells positively selected for CCR7, giving a CD45RA+CCR7+ population that excluded TemRA cells. Specimen: naive CD8+ T cells from PBMCs. Per the publication, the cell subset or site label means: CD45RA+CCR7+. The receptors here all came from a man younger than 35 in good health. Some clones in this sample may be carry-over from other donors' samples.

The rearrangement joins TRBV5-1 to TRBJ2-7, with 7 bases matching TRBD1. This CDR3 has 13 amino acids. The ends lost 3 bases at V and 6 bases at J; junction bases unmatched: 6. The germline V gene encodes CDR1 SGHRS and CDR2 YFSETQ. The CDR3 DNA follows: TGCGCCAGCAGCTCGGGACAGCCCTTCGAGCAGTACTTC. Its translation is CASSSGQPFEQYF.

The rearrangement uses TRBV27 and TRBJ2-5; 7 positions agree with TRBD1. Germline V lookup: CDR1 MNHEY, CDR2 SMNVEV (reference sequence). Germline trimming cut 5 bases from V and 2 bases from J; bases unmatched to any gene: 2. The CDR3 sequence is 13 residues long. The CDR3 region is CASSATGQETQYF. The CDR3 DNA is TGTGCCAGCAGTGCGACAGGGCAAGAGACCCAGTACTTC.

This chain uses TRBV7-9 with TRBJ1-1; weak D call: TRBD1 (5 bases). Trimming removed 0 bases at V and 5 bases at J, with 13 bases between. CDR3 length equals 15 residues. Germline V gene data show CDR1 as SEHNR and CDR2 as FQNEAQ (reference sequence). DNA of the CDR3: TGTGCCAGCAGCTTAGCGCTAGGGGCGGAGACTGAAGCTTTCTTT. The encoded protein is CASSLALGAETEAFF.

The V call is TRBV5-6, the J call TRBJ2-2, with 7 bases lining up with TRBD1. The V and J ends lost 4 bases and 8 bases, in that order; junction bases with no gene match: 5. This CDR3 is 13 amino acids long. Looked up from germline, CDR1 is SGHDT and CDR2 is YYEEEE. The CDR3 bases are TGTGCCAGCAGCCCTGGGACAGCTGGGGAGCTGTTTTTT. Protein product: CASSPGTAGELFF.

The chain recombines TRBV28 with TRBJ2-7, with D maybe TRBD1 (5 bases). Germline V CDR1 and CDR2: MDHEN, SYDVKM. The V and J ends lost 6 bases and 0 bases respectively, with 9 bases between them. There are 13 residues in the CDR3. CDR3 in amino acids: CASRWQGSYEQYF. CDR3 nucleotides: TGTGCCAGCAGGTGGCAGGGCTCCTACGAGCAGTACTTC.

The genes are TRBV6-1 and TRBJ1-1, with D uncertain. This CDR3 contains 11 residues. The V end lost 10 bases, the J end lost 1 base, and 7 bases lay between the germline ends. CDR1 MNHNS and CDR2 SASEGT come from the germline V gene. CDR3 region: CATIQNTEAFF. Here the CDR3 DNA reads TGTGCCACCATACAGAACACTGAAGCTTTCTTT.

Worth noting for this clone: The same CDR3 also results from other DNA sequences found in this sample. The rearrangement links TRBV6-6 to TRBJ2-7; D not certain. This CDR3 contains 14 residues. Germline loops: CDR1 MNHNY, CDR2 SVGAGI (reference sequence). V dropped 0 bases and J dropped 1 base, with 7 bases sitting between them. The DNA of the CDR3 is TGTGCCAGCAGTTACTCGGCGCCTTCCTACGAGCAGTACTTC. Amino acids: CASSYSAPSYEQYF.

This sequence joins TRBV7-9 and TRBJ2-1; 7 nucleotides align to TRBD2. Losses at the gene ends were 4 bases for V and 4 bases for J; bases not matched to a gene: 7. The V gene's germline CDR1 is SEHNR and CDR2 FQNEAQ (reference sequence). This CDR3 spans 15 amino acids. In DNA form, the CDR3 reads TGTGCCAGCAGCTCGGGGGACTACCAATACAATGAGCAGTTCTTC. Its protein is CASSSGDYQYNEQFF.

The chain joins TRBV19 to TRBJ1-1; no definite D call. Germline V gene sequence: CDR1 LNHDA, CDR2 SQIVND (reference sequence). The CDR3 consists of 14 residues. V was trimmed by 6 bases and J by 2 bases, leaving 13 bases between them. The CDR3 bases are TGTGCCAGTAGCACCCCGGATCTAAACACTGAAGCTTTCTTT. Protein: CASSTPDLNTEAFF.

The chain links TRBV14 to TRBJ1-2; D is ambiguous. Trimming took 0 bases from V and 3 from J, leaving 11 bases between them. The length of the CDR3 is 15 residues. Germline V lookup: CDR1 SGHDN, CDR2 FVKESK. DNA for the CDR3: TGTGCCAGCAGCCAAGATATAGGAGGGCACTATGGCTACACCTTC. It encodes CASSQDIGGHYGYTF. The full variable domain, with the rest looked up from reference TRBV14 and TRBJ1-2, is EAGVTQFPSHSVIEKGQTVTLRCDPISGHDNLYWYRRVMGKEIKFLLHFVKESKQDESGMPNNRFLAERTGGTYSTLKVQPAELEDSGVYFCASSQDIGGHYGYTFGSGTRLTVV.